These 17 T cell receptor beta chains were all obtained from the same sample, sequenced in a study of cytomegalovirus exposure and HLA in healthy donors. PCR involved 60 Vbeta and 13 Jbeta primers. Measured with immunoSEQ multiplex PCR; TCRdb has only the in-frame clones, and not every one. The repertoire has fewer than 40,000 clones, 75% to 90% of them found once; the top ten carry roughly 10%. The sequenced sample consisted of PBMCs. The source of these receptors is a woman in her forties in good health and CMV-seropositive.

This clone was counted once. The chain combines TRBV30 with TRBJ2-2; TRBD1 matches at 9 bases. CDR1 and CDR2 (germline): GTSNPN, SVGIG (reference sequence). J lost 3 bases, V lost 0 bases, and 2 bases had no gene match. The CDR3 spans 15 residues. The CDR3 DNA reads TGTGCCTGGAGTGTGGGGGACAGGGACACCGGGGAGCTGTTTTTT. It codes for CAWSVGDRDTGELFF.

The chain joins TRBV20-1 to TRBJ1-2, with a weak D call TRBD1 (6 bases). Germline V lookup: CDR1 DFQATT, CDR2 SNEGSKA (reference sequence). This CDR3 has 10 amino acids. V dropped 7 bases and J dropped 9 bases, with 12 bases sitting between them. The CDR3 region is CSVTGLSYTF. The DNA for the CDR3 is TGCAGTGTGACAGGTCTAAGCTACACCTTC.

The chain couples TRBV19 to TRBJ2-1; 7 nucleotides line up with TRBD1. The J segment lost 3 bases and the V segment lost 7 bases, leaving 6 bases of the junction unmatched. Germline V lookup: CDR1 LNHDA, CDR2 SQIVND (reference sequence). CDR3 size: 14 residues. CDR3 sequence reads: CASKRDSYYNEQFF. CDR3 nucleotides: TGTGCCAGTAAAAGGGACAGCTACTACAATGAGCAGTTCTTC.

The chain carries TRBV11-3 and TRBJ2-1; D is unresolved. V lost 2 bases and J 2 bases, leaving 10 bases between the germline ends. From germline, CDR1 is SGHNT and CDR2 YENEEA. The CDR3 sequence is 15 residues long. This chain's CDR3 is CASSLRIAAYNEQFF. The CDR3 DNA sequence: TGTGCCAGCAGCTTACGAATAGCCGCCTACAATGAGCAGTTCTTC. The variable domain in full, with the rest retrieved from reference TRBV11-3 and TRBJ2-1, is EAGVVQSPRYKIIEKKQPVAFWCNPISGHNTLYWYLQNLGQGPELLIRYENEEAVDDSQLPKDRFSAERLKGVDSTLKIQPAELGDSAVYLCASSLRIAAYNEQFFGPGTRLTVL.

The chain links TRBV6-5 to TRBJ2-5; 9 bases are a match to TRBD1. The CDR3 runs 15 residues. Germline trimming cut 5 bases from V and 5 bases from J; bases unmatched to any gene: 9. The germline gives CDR1 MNHEY, CDR2 SVGAGI. The CDR3, as DNA: TGTGCCAGCAGTCCTGAACAGGGGGCGTGGGAGACCCAGTACTTC. Protein: CASSPEQGAWETQYF.

The chain combines TRBV7-3 with TRBJ1-2; 7 nucleotides line up with TRBD1. The CDR3 totals 13 residues. Unmatched junction bases numbered 8, after V lost 5 bases and J lost 8 bases. Germline-derived CDR1 and CDR2 are SGHTA and FQGTGA. The CDR3 sequence is CASSPGTDRGYTF. In DNA, the CDR3 is TGTGCCAGCAGCCCGGGGACAGATAGGGGCTACACCTTC.

The table lists this clone with a count of one. This chain links TRBV6-5 with TRBJ1-2, with D perhaps matching TRBD1 (6 bases). Germline V CDR1 and CDR2: MNHEY, SVGAGI. The CDR3 contains 13 residues. V shed 6 bases and J shed 7 bases, with 15 bases lying between them. CDR3 coding DNA: TGTGCCAGCAGATCCTCAGGGGCACTTGGCTACACCTTC. This sequence encodes CASRSSGALGYTF.

The V gene is TRBV11-3, the J gene TRBJ2-2, with TRBD1 identical over 8 bases. Germline V lookup: CDR1 SGHNT, CDR2 YENEEA. Unmatched junction bases numbered 2, after V lost 4 bases and J lost 4 bases. The CDR3 totals 14 residues. CDR3 sequence (DNA): TGTGCCAGCAGCTGGACAGGGTTCACCGGGGAGCTGTTTTTT. Translation gives CASSWTGFTGELFF.

This clone appeared once. The chain couples TRBV29-1 to TRBJ1-1; D unresolved. The CDR3 extends over 8 amino acids. Trimming stripped 6 bases from V and 8 bases from J, with 4 bases between. Germline V gene lookup returns CDR1 SQVTM and CDR2 ANQGSEA. CDR3 loop: CSVREAFF. DNA for the CDR3: TGCAGCGTCCGGGAAGCTTTCTTT.

CDR3 sequence: CASSPREQGVSGNTIYF. The CDR3, as DNA: TGTGCCAGCTCACCACGGGAGCAGGGGGTGTCTGGAAACACCATATATTTT. This chain joins TRBV18 and TRBJ1-3; TRBD1 aligns across 7 bases. After removal of 1 base from V and 1 base from J, the junction contained 7 bases not matched to a gene. Germline V CDR1 and CDR2: KGHSH, LQKENI. This CDR3 contains 17 residues.

This clone was counted a few times. The chain uses TRBV6-6 and TRBJ1-2; weak D call: TRBD1 (6 bases). Germline V gene data show CDR1 as MNHNY and CDR2 as SVGAGI (reference sequence). The CDR3 has 15 residues. Trimming removed 8 bases from V and 3 bases from J, with 19 bases in between. The CDR3 sequence: CASSRNPRTDYGYTF. The CDR3 region has the DNA TGTGCCAGCTCAAGAAACCCTAGGACAGACTATGGCTACACCTTC.

V gene TRBV5-4 combines with J gene TRBJ1-1; 9 bases line up with TRBD1. CDR3 size: 16 residues. Germline trimming cut 4 bases from V and 2 bases from J; bases unmatched to any gene: 9. Germline CDR1 reads SGHNT; CDR2 reads YYREEE (reference sequence). The CDR3 DNA is TGTGCCAGCAGCCCGAAAAGACAGGGGGATAACACTGAAGCTTTCTTT. It yields the protein CASSPKRQGDNTEAFF.

The V gene is TRBV6-6, the J gene TRBJ1-5; D is undetermined. V was clipped by 5 bases and J by 0 bases, with 11 bases between them. Germline assignment: CDR1 MNHNY and CDR2 SVGAGI (reference sequence). CDR3 length equals 15 residues. CDR3 loop: CASSLPPLSNQPQHF. The CDR3 bases are TGTGCCAGCAGTCTCCCTCCCCTTAGCAATCAGCCCCAGCATTTT.

V and J are TRBV28 and TRBJ1-2, with TRBD1 matching 9 bases. Germline assignment: CDR1 MDHEN and CDR2 SYDVKM. This CDR3 comprises 14 residues. With V trimmed by 6 bases and J by 5 bases, 7 bases remained unmatched. CDR3 DNA: TGTGCCAGCAGCCCCCGGGACAGGGTTTATGGCTACACCTTC. Translation: CASSPRDRVYGYTF.

The chain uses TRBV29-1 and TRBJ1-2, with TRBD1 as a possible D gene (5 bases). This CDR3 spans 15 amino acids. V lost 6 bases and J 4 bases, leaving 21 bases between the germline ends. Germline V gene data show CDR1 as SQVTM and CDR2 as ANQGSEA. The CDR3 DNA is TGCAGCGTGCCCTGGAGGAGGGGCGCCTCCTATGGCTACACCTTC. Translation gives CSVPWRRGASYGYTF.

The chain employs TRBV5-4 and TRBJ2-6; D remains ambiguous. CDR1 SGHNT and CDR2 YYREEE come from the germline V gene (reference sequence). Trimming removed 4 bases at V and 3 bases at J, with 11 bases between. The CDR3 totals 15 residues. DNA of the CDR3: TGTGCCAGCAGCCTGGGTGAGGATGGGGCCAACGTCCTGACTTTC. It codes for CASSLGEDGANVLTF.

The chain uses TRBV11-2 and TRBJ2-7, with 9 bases fitting TRBD1. The trim removed 0 bases at V and 6 bases at J, leaving 6 bases unmatched. The CDR3 totals 15 residues. The germline gives CDR1 SGHAT, CDR2 FQNNGV. CDR3 sequence: CASSLDQVTGGEQYF. In nucleotides, the CDR3 is TGTGCCAGCAGCTTAGATCAAGTGACAGGGGGCGAGCAGTACTTC.